A single sample gave rise to the 23 T cell receptor beta chains below, sequenced in a study of cytomegalovirus exposure and HLA in healthy donors. Use of 60 Vbeta and 13 Jbeta primers characterized the PCR. TCRdb's copy holds only in-frame clones and misses some; the assay was immunoSEQ multiplex PCR. The sample consists of roughly 170,000 clones, more than 65% of them appearing once. The source material was PBMCs. All receptors come from a man aged 30 to 45 in good health and CMV-seronegative.

The chain employs TRBV6-5 and TRBJ2-1, with no clear D. The CDR3 contains 11 residues. The ends were cut back, 7 bases at V and 8 bases at J, with 9 bases in the middle. The germline CDR1 and CDR2 sequences are MNHEY and SVGAGI. Written as DNA, the CDR3 is TGTGCCAGCAAAGCGTTGGATGAGCAGTTCTTC. This sequence encodes CASKALDEQFF.

The chain is built from TRBV27 and TRBJ2-5; TRBD2 agrees at 8 bases. The junction had 12 bases not matched to a gene; V was cut back by 10 bases and J by 5 bases. This CDR3 region has 14 residues. Germline V gene sequence: CDR1 MNHEY, CDR2 SMNVEV (reference sequence). The CDR3 spells CATRLARVRETQYF. For the CDR3, the DNA is TGTGCCACCCGACTAGCGAGAGTCCGGGAGACCCAGTACTTC.

Regarding this clone: Germline is not matched at one junction end, which may reflect a read error. J is TRBJ1-2 and V is TRBV7-9; D gene uncertain. Germline CDR1 reads SEHNR; CDR2 reads FQNEAQ (reference sequence). This CDR3 region has 12 residues. The CDR3 nucleotides are TGTTCCAGCAGCTCATCTCCTAAGGGCTACACCTTC. This sequence encodes CSSSSSPKGYTF.

The chain is built from TRBV2 and TRBJ2-1; tentative D call: TRBD2 (6 bases). This CDR3 has 12 amino acids. V lost 8 bases to trimming and J lost 10 bases, with 15 bases between them. Per germline, CDR1 SNHLY and CDR2 FYNNEI. The CDR3 region has the DNA TGTGCCAGCTTAGAGCTGCGGGGCGAGCAGTTCTTC. It yields the protein CASLELRGEQFF.

This chain links TRBV18 with TRBJ2-7, with 12 nucleotides matching TRBD2. The V gene's germline CDR1 is KGHSH and CDR2 LQKENI. V shed 3 bases and J 6 bases; nucleotides not matched to a gene: 12. CDR3 size: 17 residues. The CDR3 DNA follows: TGTGCCAGCTCACCGAACCCGGGACTAGCGGGTGTGTCCGAGCAGTACTTC. This sequence encodes CASSPNPGLAGVSEQYF. Using reference TRBV18 and TRBJ2-7 for the parts outside the CDR3, the full variable domain is NAGVMQNPRHLVRRRGQEARLRCSPMKGHSHVYWYRQLPEEGLKFMVYLQKENIIDESGMPKERFSAEFPKEGPSILRIQQVVRGDSAAYFCASSPNPGLAGVSEQYFGPGTRLTVT.

This rearrangement joins TRBV27 to TRBJ2-2; 8 nucleotides align to TRBD2. The CDR3 extends over 16 amino acids. The V gene end was trimmed by 3 bases and the J gene end by 7 bases; junction bases not matched to a gene: 10. Germline V CDR1 and CDR2: MNHEY, SMNVEV (reference sequence). CDR3 sequence reads: CASSFVGGAFGGELFF. The CDR3 nucleotides read TGTGCCAGCAGTTTTGTCGGGGGGGCCTTCGGCGGGGAGCTGTTTTTT.

This clone occurred a few times. V is TRBV6-4 and J is TRBJ2-7, with unresolved D. V was cut by 6 bases and J by 5 bases, with 20 bases left in between. The germline gives CDR1 MRHNA, CDR2 SNTAGT. This CDR3 is built from 15 residues. CDR3 protein: CASSLPTGFKDEQYF. Written as DNA, the CDR3 is TGTGCCAGCAGCCTCCCGACCGGGTTTAAGGACGAGCAGTACTTC.

The chain recombines TRBV5-1 with TRBJ2-2; 7 positions match TRBD1. The germline CDR1 and CDR2 sequences are SGHRS and YFSETQ. V gave up 7 bases and J gave up 4 bases; unmatched junction bases: 13. The CDR3 runs to 16 residues. In DNA, the CDR3 is TGCGCCAGCTCCTTCACGTCAGGGGGTAGCACCGGGGAGCTGTTTTTT. As protein: CASSFTSGGSTGELFF.

This chain joins TRBV5-1 and TRBJ1-2, with D maybe TRBD1 (5 bases). This CDR3 has 13 residues. Trimming pared 4 bases from V and 3 bases from J, leaving 10 bases between. In germline, CDR1 is SGHRS, CDR2 YFSETQ. CDR3 in DNA: TGCGCCAGCAGCGTGGGACTGGACTATGGCTACACCTTC. It is translated as CASSVGLDYGYTF.

The V gene is TRBV10-1, the J gene TRBJ2-2; D not resolved. Germline V gene lookup returns CDR1 WNHNN and CDR2 SYGVQD (reference sequence). V lost 7 bases, J lost 6 bases, and 15 bases lay in between. The CDR3 consists of 14 residues. The CDR3 loop reads CASTADPGSGELFF. The CDR3 nucleotides read TGCGCCAGCACTGCCGACCCGGGTTCCGGGGAGCTGTTTTTT.

The CDR3 sequence: CAFSTGANTEAFF. The CDR3 region has the DNA TGTGCCTTCTCGACAGGGGCGAACACTGAAGCTTTCTTT. The V and J genes are TRBV6-1 and TRBJ1-1; 8 bases agree with TRBD1. Losses at the gene ends were 11 bases for V and 1 base for J; bases not matched to a gene: 6. CDR1 is MNHNS, CDR2 SASEGT, per germline. This CDR3 region has 13 residues.

This chain joins TRBV18 and TRBJ2-1; 8 bases line up with TRBD2. The CDR3 runs 14 residues. CDR1 and CDR2 from the germline V gene are KGHSH and LQKENI. Trimming cost V 3 bases and J 6 bases; bases outside gene matches: 4. CDR3: CASSPTRGANEQFF. CDR3 bases: TGTGCCAGCTCACCTACGCGGGGGGCCAATGAGCAGTTCTTC.

The chain couples TRBV10-3 to TRBJ2-3; no firm D call. V was clipped by 8 bases and J by 0 bases, with 3 bases between them. The CDR3 totals 11 residues. Per the germline V gene, CDR1 is ENHRY and CDR2 is SYGVKD. This CDR3 reads CAIGSTDTQYF. The CDR3 region has the DNA TGTGCCATCGGCAGCACAGATACGCAGTATTTT.

The chain couples TRBV7-6 to TRBJ2-7, with TRBD1 matching 10 bases. Per the germline V gene, CDR1 is SGHVS and CDR2 is FNYEAQ. Trimming removed 5 bases from V and 3 bases from J; junction bases left unmatched: 16. This CDR3 region has 18 residues. This chain's CDR3 is CASSRYTPRTGGNYEQYF. As DNA, the CDR3 is TGTGCCAGCAGCCGATATACTCCCCGGACAGGGGGAAACTACGAGCAGTACTTC. The whole variable domain, remainder taken from reference TRBV7-6 and TRBJ2-7, is GAGVSQSPRYKVTKRGQDVALRCDPISGHVSLYWYRQALGQGPEFLTYFNYEAQQDKSGLPNDRFSAERPEGSISTLTIQRTEQRDSAMYRCASSRYTPRTGGNYEQYFGPGTRLTVT.

This chain connects TRBV30 to TRBJ2-2; 10 positions match TRBD2. This CDR3 contains 16 residues. Germline V lookup: CDR1 GTSNPN, CDR2 SVGIG (reference sequence). Trimming at V came to 6 bases and at J to 5 bases, leaving 12 bases not matched to a gene. The CDR3 is CACIRSSGRSTGELFF. DNA of the CDR3: TGTGCCTGTATACGGAGTAGCGGGAGGTCAACCGGGGAGCTGTTTTTT.

In DNA form, the CDR3 reads TGTGCCAGCAGCCCATTGGGACTAGCGGAGTACAATGAGCAGTTCTTC. Translated, it gives CASSPLGLAEYNEQFF. This chain joins TRBV11-3 and TRBJ2-1; 11 bases are a match to TRBD2. CDR1 is SGHNT, CDR2 YENEEA, per germline. Trimming removed 5 bases from V and 4 bases from J; junction bases left unmatched: 7. The CDR3 length is 16 residues.

The J gene is TRBJ1-2, the V gene TRBV19; the match to TRBD1 covers 9 bases. The CDR3 spans 14 residues. Per the germline V gene, CDR1 is LNHDA and CDR2 is SQIVND (reference sequence). J lost 6 bases, V lost 5 bases, and 7 bases had no gene match. CDR3 sequence reads: CASSPSGTGNGYTF. The CDR3 DNA reads as TGTGCCAGTAGTCCCTCCGGGACAGGGAATGGCTACACCTTC.

The gene calls are TRBV7-9 and TRBJ1-4, with 10 positions matching TRBD1. Germline CDR1 reads SEHNR; CDR2 reads FQNEAQ (reference sequence). This CDR3 spans 16 amino acids. V was pared by 5 bases and J by 3 bases, with 6 bases of the junction left unmatched. The CDR3 DNA follows: TGTGCCAGCAGCCCGGGACAGGGGCGATCTAATGAAAAACTGTTTTTT. Its translation is CASSPGQGRSNEKLFF.

This chain joins TRBV6-6 and TRBJ2-7; a possible D gene is TRBD1 (6 bases). The germline V and J ends were trimmed by 6 bases and 3 bases, with 12 bases remaining between them. Germline assignment: CDR1 MNHNY and CDR2 SVGAGI (reference sequence). The CDR3 is made up of 13 amino acids. CDR3 DNA sequence: TGTGCCAGCAGGCCGACAGGAATCTACGAGCAGTACTTC. This codes for CASRPTGIYEQYF.

This chain uses TRBV4-2 with TRBJ2-2; the D gene is possibly TRBD2 (5 bases). Germline V gene sequence: CDR1 LGHNA, CDR2 YNFKEQ. The CDR3 loop spans 16 amino acids. The germline V and J ends were trimmed by 3 bases and 4 bases, with 15 bases remaining between them. The CDR3 sequence: CASSHISVPGTGELFF. The CDR3 nucleotides are TGTGCCAGCAGCCACATTAGCGTTCCGGGCACCGGGGAGCTGTTTTTT.

The CDR3 nucleotides read TGTGCCTGGACCCTCGGGACTAGCGGGAACGAGCAGTACTTC. It is translated as CAWTLGTSGNEQYF. The chain uses TRBV30 and TRBJ2-7, with 13 bases lining up with TRBD2. Germline V gives CDR1 GTSNPN, CDR2 SVGIG (reference sequence). Germline trimming cut 4 bases from V and 5 bases from J; bases unmatched to any gene: 5. The CDR3 covers 14 residues.

The genes are TRBV30 and TRBJ2-7; 7 nucleotides align to TRBD2. This CDR3 is 12 amino acids long. Germline CDR1 GTSNPN, CDR2 SVGIG (reference sequence). Trimming removed 3 bases from V and 4 bases from J; junction bases left unmatched: 3. CDR3 sequence reads: CAWRLAQYEQYF. In nucleotides, the CDR3 is TGTGCCTGGAGACTAGCGCAGTACGAGCAGTACTTC. Complete variable domain (other parts from reference TRBV30 and TRBJ2-7): SQTIHQWPATLVQPVGSPLSLECTVEGTSNPNLYWYRQAAGRGLQLLFYSVGIGQISSEVPQNLSASRPQDRQFILSSKKLLLSDSGFYLCAWRLAQYEQYFGPGTRLTVT.

This clone was detected only a few times. The chain employs TRBV4-1 and TRBJ1-3; TRBD1 might be the D (6 bases). Germline CDR1 MGHRA, CDR2 YSYEKL. This CDR3 region has 15 residues. Trimming cost V 4 bases and J 0 bases, with 10 bases left between them. The chain's CDR3 is CASSRGQTSGNTIYF. Written as DNA, the CDR3 is TGCGCCAGCAGCCGGGGACAAACCTCTGGAAACACCATATATTTT.